What follows is one T cell receptor beta chain and its context. Its specificity is not known. The CDR3 length is 12 residues. V lost 3 bases, J lost 3 bases, and 7 bases lay in between. Germline V gives CDR1 SGHDT, CDR2 YYEEEE. This entry is derived from a study of post-analysis software for immune sequencing data. Study-level points and caveats: Elevated frequency relative to controls characterized four or five TRBV segments in patients, TRBV5-6, TRBV5-1 and TRBV20-1 among them. Samples from a shared batch, those prepared together, strongly co-clustered by F measure.

Sequencing libraries made from TCR beta cDNA carried unique molecular identifiers. TCRdb redid the calling of the PCR reads with MiXCR, one entry per CDR3 protein. The sample records about 150,000 distinct CDR3 sequences, roughly 31% being singletons. The sequence derives from a girl aged 5 to 17 with multiple sclerosis. The V gene is TRBV5-6, the J gene TRBJ2-7; D gene uncertain. Input material: blood. As DNA, the CDR3 is TGTGCCAGCAGCTGGGATAACTACGAGCAGTACTTC. This encodes CASSWDNYEQYF.